This entry concerns a single T cell receptor beta chain. Its target is unknown. Sequencing was performed with immunoSEQ multiplex PCR; in TCRdb, only in-frame clones are kept and a portion is missing. This sample has some 310,000 clones, with 80% found just once. The CDR3 consists of 16 residues. Looked up from germline, CDR1 is SGHVS and CDR2 is FNYEAQ. The V segment lost 5 bases and the J segment 0 bases; nucleotides outside the gene matches: 10. This sample was taken from a study of cytotoxic CD8 clonotypes in ibrutinib-treated CLL. Study results and caveats: Public clonotypes proved infrequent, and on treatment they shrank or remained steady.

Sample: PBMCs, taken before ibrutinib treatment. The receptor was isolated from a human donor with chronic lymphocytic leukemia. The chain combines TRBV7-6 with TRBJ2-7; TRBD2 agrees at 7 bases. This chain's CDR3 is CASSQPPGTISYEQYF. The CDR3 DNA sequence: TGTGCCAGCAGCCAACCGCCCGGGACTATCTCCTACGAGCAGTACTTC.